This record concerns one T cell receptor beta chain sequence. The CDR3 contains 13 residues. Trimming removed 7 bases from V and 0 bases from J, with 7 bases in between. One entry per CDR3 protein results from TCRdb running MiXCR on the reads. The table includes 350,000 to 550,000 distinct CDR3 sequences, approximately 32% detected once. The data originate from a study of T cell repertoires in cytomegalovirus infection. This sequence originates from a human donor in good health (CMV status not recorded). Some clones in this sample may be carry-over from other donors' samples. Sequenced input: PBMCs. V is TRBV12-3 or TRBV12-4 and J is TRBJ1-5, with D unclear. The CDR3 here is CASTQYSNQPQHF. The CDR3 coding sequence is TGTGCCAGCACCCAGTATAGCAATCAGCCCCAGCATTTT.